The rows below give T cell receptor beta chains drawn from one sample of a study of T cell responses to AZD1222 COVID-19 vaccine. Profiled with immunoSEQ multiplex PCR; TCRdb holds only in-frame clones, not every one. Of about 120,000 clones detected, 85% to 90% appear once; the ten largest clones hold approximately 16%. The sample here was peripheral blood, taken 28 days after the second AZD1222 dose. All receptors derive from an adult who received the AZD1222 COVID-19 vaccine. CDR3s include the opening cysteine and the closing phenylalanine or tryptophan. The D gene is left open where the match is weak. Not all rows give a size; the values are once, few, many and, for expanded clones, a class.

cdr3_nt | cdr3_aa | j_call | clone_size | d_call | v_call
TGTGCCAGCAGCGGACAGGGCGGGACCCAGTACTTC | CASSGQGGTQYF | TRBJ2-5 | NA | TRBD1 | TRBV7-9
TGTGCCAGTAGCTGGGACAGGGGTATCGGTAATGAAAAACTGTTTTTT | CASSWDRGIGNEKLFF | TRBJ1-4 | NA | TRBD1 | TRBV19
TGCAGCGTTTCCGTAAGGACTTCGGGGTCTCCCCACTACGAGCAGTACTTC | CSVSVRTSGSPHYEQYF | TRBJ2-7 | NA | NA | TRBV29-1
TGTGCCAGCAGTGAAGCGAGGTCCTATGGCTACACCTTC | CASSEARSYGYTF | TRBJ1-2 | NA | NA | TRBV6-1
TGTGCCAGCAGTTCGCCCCTCGAGCAGTACTTC | CASSSPLEQYF | TRBJ2-7 | NA | NA | TRBV28
TGTGCCAGCAGCTTAGTTGGGGGTACGAGCACTGAAGCTTTCTTT | CASSLVGGTSTEAFF | TRBJ1-1 | NA | NA | TRBV7-6
TGCGCCAGCAGCCAAGATTATCCGGCAGGGCCATCAAATGGCTACACCTTC | CASSQDYPAGPSNGYTF | TRBJ1-2 | once | NA | TRBV4-3
TGTGCCAGCAGCTCCTCCGGGACTAGCGGGAGTTTTAATGAGCAGTTCTTC | CASSSSGTSGSFNEQFF | TRBJ2-1 | NA | TRBD2 | TRBV7-2
TGTGCCAGCAGCACTGGTAGGGAGCCCTACGAGCAGTACTTC | CASSTGREPYEQYF | TRBJ2-7 | few | NA | TRBV11-1
TGCGCCAGCAGCCAAGTCCGCTTCACAGATACGCAGTATTTT | CASSQVRFTDTQYF | TRBJ2-3 | NA | NA | TRBV4-1
TGTGCCAGTAGTATAGCGGGGGGCAAAGCTGAAGCTTTCTTT | CASSIAGGKAEAFF | TRBJ1-1 | NA | NA | TRBV19
TGCAGCGTTGAGATACCTCTTTATGGCTACACCTTC | CSVEIPLYGYTF | TRBJ1-2 | NA | NA | TRBV29-1
TGTGCCAGCAGCTTATCCTGGGGTTCCAACACTGAAGCTTTCTTT | CASSLSWGSNTEAFF | TRBJ1-1 | NA | NA | TRBV7-9
TGTGCCACCATGATGAACGGGGAGCTGTTTTTT | CATMMNGELFF | TRBJ2-2 | NA | NA | TRBV24-1